This TCR beta chain was retrieved from a study of shared clonotypes between healthy human individuals. The germline CDR1 and CDR2 sequences are SEHNR and FQNEAQ (reference sequence). This CDR3 is 17 amino acids long. Trimming stripped 3 bases from V and 0 bases from J, with 15 bases between. TCRdb keeps only in-frame clones here, not all; method: immunoSEQ multiplex PCR. The sample has about 380,000 clones, around 96% seen once. Sequenced sample: memory CD8+ T cells sorted from blood. Subset described: CD45RO+ cells pooled with CCR7-negative TemRA cells. This receptor was identified in a man in his thirties or forties in good health. V usage is TRBV7-9 and J usage is TRBJ2-1; D may correspond to TRBD1 or TRBD2 (5 bases each). This CDR3 is CASSFRGWGSSYNEQFF. As DNA, the CDR3 is TGTGCCAGCAGCTTTAGGGGATGGGGGAGCTCCTACAATGAGCAGTTCTTC.